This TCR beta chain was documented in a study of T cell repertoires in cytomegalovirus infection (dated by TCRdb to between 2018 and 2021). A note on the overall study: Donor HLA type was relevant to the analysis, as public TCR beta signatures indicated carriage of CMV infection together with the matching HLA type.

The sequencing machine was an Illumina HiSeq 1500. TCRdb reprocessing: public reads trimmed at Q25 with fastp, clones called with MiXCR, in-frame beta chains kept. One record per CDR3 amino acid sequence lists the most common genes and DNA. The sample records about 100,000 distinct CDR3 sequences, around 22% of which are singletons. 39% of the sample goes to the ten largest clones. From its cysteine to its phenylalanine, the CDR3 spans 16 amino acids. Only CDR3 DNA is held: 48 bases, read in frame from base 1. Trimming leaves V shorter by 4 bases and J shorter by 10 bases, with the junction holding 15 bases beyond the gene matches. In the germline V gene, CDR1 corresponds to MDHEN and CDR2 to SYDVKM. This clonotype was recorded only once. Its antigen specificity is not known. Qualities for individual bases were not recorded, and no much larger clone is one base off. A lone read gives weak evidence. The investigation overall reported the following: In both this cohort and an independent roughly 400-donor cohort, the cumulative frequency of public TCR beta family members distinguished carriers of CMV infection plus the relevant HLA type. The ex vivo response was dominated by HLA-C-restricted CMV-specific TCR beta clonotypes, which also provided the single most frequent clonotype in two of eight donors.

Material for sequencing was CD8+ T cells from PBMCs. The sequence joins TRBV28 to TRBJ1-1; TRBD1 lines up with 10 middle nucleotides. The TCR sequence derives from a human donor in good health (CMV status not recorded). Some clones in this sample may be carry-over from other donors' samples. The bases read TGTGCCAGCAGTTCAACCAACGGACAGGGGGGTCCTGTAGCTTTCTTT. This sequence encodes CASSSTNGQGGPVAFF.